The 17 T cell receptor beta chains in this list originate from one sample, sequenced in a study of T cell responses to AZD1222 COVID-19 vaccine. Libraries were prepared by immunoSEQ multiplex PCR; TCRdb keeps only in-frame clonotypes and omits some of them. The sample contains 95,000 to 150,000 clones, 75% to 90% of which appear only once. The material was peripheral blood, obtained on day 0 of AZD1222 vaccination. The receptors were sampled from an adult in good health.

The chain joins TRBV6-5 to TRBJ2-7; D possibly corresponds to TRBD2 (6 bases). V shed 10 bases and J shed 7 bases, with 20 bases lying between them. Germline V lookup: CDR1 MNHEY, CDR2 SVGAGI. This CDR3 contains 13 residues. The CDR3 protein is CATRYGVGGEQYF. CDR3 sequence (DNA): TGTGCCACCCGTTACGGGGTCGGGGGAGAGCAGTACTTC.

This chain uses TRBV9 with TRBJ2-1; the D gene is possibly TRBD1 (5 bases). V was clipped by 7 bases and J by 9 bases, with 20 bases between them. CDR3 size: 14 residues. Germline CDR1 reads SGDLS; CDR2 reads YYNGEE. CDR3 in amino acids: CASAQGPNGGEQFF. CDR3 sequence (DNA): TGTGCCAGCGCGCAGGGTCCCAACGGCGGTGAGCAGTTCTTC.

The chain uses TRBV28 and TRBJ2-5; unclear D gene. The V gene lost 4 bases and the J gene lost 2 bases, with 11 bases spanning the gap. The germline V gene has CDR1 MDHEN and CDR2 SYDVKM. The CDR3 extends over 14 amino acids. The CDR3 nucleotides read TGTGCCAGCAGTTCCTTCCCGCGACAAGAGACCCAGTACTTC. It codes for CASSSFPRQETQYF.

The genes are TRBV11-2 and TRBJ1-2; maybe TRBD1 (6 bases). The CDR3 extends over 14 amino acids. V was trimmed by 3 bases and J by 4 bases, leaving 12 bases between them. CDR1 and CDR2 (germline): SGHAT, FQNNGV. Here the CDR3 DNA reads TGTGCCAGCAGCTTCAACAGGGTGGGCTATGGCTACACCTTC. This codes for CASSFNRVGYGYTF.

The chain is built from TRBV5-5 and TRBJ2-7; tentative D call: TRBD1 (5 bases). The length of the CDR3 is 14 residues. The V end was cut by 3 bases, the J end by 3 bases, with 13 bases between. Germline assignment: CDR1 SGHKS and CDR2 YYEKEE (reference sequence). DNA for the CDR3: TGTGCCAGCAGCTCTGAACGGCAGGGCTACGAGCAGTACTTC. Protein sequence: CASSSERQGYEQYF.

V is TRBV10-3 and J is TRBJ1-6; TRBD1 is a possible D gene (5 bases). The ends were cut back, 9 bases at V and 8 bases at J, with 17 bases in the middle. The CDR3 contains 14 residues. Germline-derived CDR1 and CDR2 are ENHRY and SYGVKD. The CDR3 loop is CAISFRGDDSPLHF. CDR3 nucleotides: TGTGCCATTTCTTTCCGGGGCGATGATTCACCCCTCCACTTT.

The gene calls are TRBV29-1 and TRBJ2-7, with D unclear. Germline V lookup: CDR1 SQVTM, CDR2 ANQGSEA. Trimming took 3 bases from V and 5 from J, leaving 17 bases between them. CDR3 size: 14 residues. The CDR3 region has the DNA TGCAGCGTTGAGGGTGGTGGCAAGGAAGACGAGCAGTACTTC. This encodes CSVEGGGKEDEQYF.

This sequence joins TRBV28 and TRBJ2-7; D may match TRBD1 or TRBD2 (5 bases each). V was pared by 3 bases and J by 0 bases, with 18 bases between. The CDR3 extends over 17 amino acids. The germline CDR1 and CDR2 sequences are MDHEN and SYDVKM. The CDR3, as DNA: TGTGCCAGCAGTTTGGCCTCTGAGGGGCTTTACTCCTACGAGCAGTACTTC. This translates into CASSLASEGLYSYEQYF. The full variable domain, in which reference TRBV28 and TRBJ2-7 provide the parts outside the CDR3, is DVKVTQSSRYLVKRTGEKVFLECVQDMDHENMFWYRQDPGLGLRLIYFSYDVKMKEKGDIPEGYSVSREKKERFSLILESASTNQTSMYLCASSLASEGLYSYEQYFGPGTRLTVT.

This clone was counted once. The chain joins TRBV5-1 to TRBJ2-1, with 9 positions matching TRBD2. CDR3 length: 15 amino acids. V was pared by 10 bases and J by 7 bases, with 15 bases of the junction left unmatched. CDR1 and CDR2 from the germline V gene are SGHRS and YFSETQ. The CDR3 coding sequence is TGCGCCCGCCGCGGGCGGGGGGGCCTTGAGAATGAGCAGTTCTTC. This codes for CARRGRGGLENEQFF.

This clone is labeled medium-sized. The chain is built from TRBV4-3 and TRBJ2-3; 9 bases fit TRBD2. The CDR3 consists of 16 residues. Germline V lookup: CDR1 LGHNA, CDR2 YSLEER. V shed 1 base, J shed 5 bases, and the junction held 7 bases outside the gene matches. As DNA, the CDR3 is TGCGCCAGCAGCCAAGTTGGGCTAGCGGGAAGAGATACGCAGTATTTT. It codes for CASSQVGLAGRDTQYF.

The chain recombines TRBV27 with TRBJ1-2; D not resolved. Germline CDR1 is MNHEY and CDR2 is SMNVEV (reference sequence). The CDR3 has 13 amino acids. V lost 6 bases, J lost 6 bases, and 14 bases lay in between. For the CDR3, the DNA is TGTGCCAGCAGCTTAGGAGGTTTGGATGGCTACACCTTC. Protein: CASSLGGLDGYTF.

The chain links TRBV19 to TRBJ1-4, with D maybe TRBD1 (6 bases). The CDR3 contains 14 residues. Germline V gene data show CDR1 as LNHDA and CDR2 as SQIVND (reference sequence). The V and J ends lost 6 bases and 5 bases respectively, with 13 bases between them. Here the CDR3 reads CASRPDRWNEKLFF. The CDR3, as DNA: TGTGCCAGTAGACCCGACAGGTGGAATGAAAAACTGTTTTTT.

The V call is TRBV7-9, the J call TRBJ1-2, with 10 bases aligning to TRBD1. V lost 5 bases to trimming and J lost 3 bases; unmatched junction nucleotides: 9. CDR3 length: 16 amino acids. Germline CDR1 and CDR2: SEHNR and FQNEAQ (reference sequence). The CDR3 loop reads CASSPGTGEFDYGYTF. The DNA of the CDR3 is TGTGCCAGCAGCCCCGGGACAGGGGAGTTTGACTATGGCTACACCTTC.

The chain carries TRBV6-6 and TRBJ2-5, with D perhaps TRBD1 or TRBD2 (6 bases each). V lost 5 bases to trimming and J lost 2 bases, with 15 bases between them. Germline CDR1 is MNHNY and CDR2 is SVGAGI (reference sequence). The CDR3 extends over 15 amino acids. CDR3 DNA sequence: TGTGCCAGCAGTACCCACCGGGGGCAGCAAGAGACCCAGTACTTC. Protein product: CASSTHRGQQETQYF.

The chain recombines TRBV7-9 with TRBJ1-4; D not certain. V dropped 2 bases and J dropped 2 bases, with 9 bases sitting between them. This CDR3 has 15 amino acids. Germline values: CDR1 SEHNR, CDR2 FQNEAQ (reference sequence). The CDR3 here is CASSLHGVTNEKLFF. In DNA, the CDR3 is TGTGCCAGCAGCTTACACGGGGTGACTAATGAAAAACTGTTTTTT.

The chain combines TRBV7-8 with TRBJ2-5; D is ambiguous. Germline V gene lookup returns CDR1 SGHVS and CDR2 FQNEAQ. V was trimmed by 5 bases and J by 4 bases, leaving 11 bases between them. The CDR3 spans 13 residues. CDR3 sequence: CASSPARVETQYF. CDR3 DNA sequence: TGTGCCAGCAGCCCCGCAAGGGTAGAGACCCAGTACTTC.

This sequence joins TRBV28 and TRBJ1-5; possible D gene TRBD1, 5 bases. Trimming removed 4 bases from V and 2 bases from J, with 12 bases in between. CDR3 size: 15 residues. CDR1 is MDHEN, CDR2 SYDVKM, per germline. The DNA of the CDR3 is TGTGCCAGCAGTTCCTCAGGGATAGGCAATCAGCCCCAGCATTTT. It translates to CASSSSGIGNQPQHF.